These 20 T cell receptor beta chains were all obtained from the same sample, sequenced in a study of OX40 agonist ivuxolimab in advanced cancers. Measured with immunoSEQ multiplex PCR; TCRdb has only the in-frame clones, and not every one. Among 37,000 or so clones listed, about 80% were seen once. The sample consisted of CD4+ or CD8+ T cells sorted from blood, taken in a trial of the OX40 agonist ivuxolimab. These receptors were obtained from an adult with an advanced solid tumor such as melanoma, head and neck, liver or kidney cancer.

This clone has only a few counts. V is TRBV4-3 and J is TRBJ2-1; D is undetermined. V was cut by 0 bases and J by 0 bases, with 9 bases left in between. CDR1 LGHNA and CDR2 YSLEER come from the germline V gene. The length of the CDR3 is 16 residues. Here the CDR3 DNA reads TGCGCCAGCAGCCAAGAGGGTGAGAGCTCCTACAATGAGCAGTTCTTC. It encodes CASSQEGESSYNEQFF.

CDR3 residues: CASSVGRAGYEQYF. Here the CDR3 DNA reads TGTGCCAGCAGCGTAGGGAGAGCGGGTTACGAGCAGTACTTC. The rearrangement joins TRBV9 to TRBJ2-7; D might be TRBD2 (6 bases). The CDR3 totals 14 residues. Germline assignment: CDR1 SGDLS and CDR2 YYNGEE. Trimming took 0 bases from V and 4 from J, leaving 11 bases between them.

V gene TRBV6-1 combines with J gene TRBJ1-3; D gene ambiguous. Germline CDR1 and CDR2: MNHNS and SASEGT. The CDR3 is made up of 15 amino acids. Between the trimmed V and J ends, which lost 0 bases and 0 bases, there was a span of 6 bases. As DNA, the CDR3 is TGTGCCAGCAGTGAAGCTGCCGGCTCTGGAAACACCATATATTTT. This codes for CASSEAAGSGNTIYF.

In its sample, this clone was seen a few times. The chain uses TRBV19 and TRBJ2-7; the match to TRBD1 covers 7 bases. The CDR3 extends over 13 amino acids. V shed 10 bases, J shed 4 bases, and the junction held 10 bases outside the gene matches. Germline assignment: CDR1 LNHDA and CDR2 SQIVND (reference sequence). The CDR3: CATKGASSYEQYF. CDR3 coding DNA: TGTGCCACCAAGGGGGCCTCTTCTTACGAGCAGTACTTC.

This clone was counted a few times. The chain uses TRBV10-3 and TRBJ2-7, with D perhaps matching TRBD2 (5 bases). V lost 10 bases and J 2 bases, leaving 21 bases between the germline ends. Germline lookup yields CDR1 ENHRY and CDR2 SYGVKD. CDR3 length equals 15 residues. CDR3 protein: CATTPALDRPYEQYF. The CDR3 DNA reads TGTGCCACCACCCCCGCACTAGACCGACCCTACGAGCAGTACTTC.

The CDR3 DNA reads as TGTGCCTGGAGTACTCTTCGGATAAGCGCCTTTAGCTCCTACGAGCAGTACTTC. As protein: CAWSTLRISAFSSYEQYF. The gene calls are TRBV30 and TRBJ2-7; D is unclear. CDR1 GTSNPN and CDR2 SVGIG come from the germline V gene (reference sequence). The CDR3 contains 18 residues. V was cut by 2 bases and J by 0 bases, with 23 bases left in between.

This clone was recorded once. The rearrangement uses TRBV7-2 and TRBJ1-6; D not resolved. The CDR3 totals 14 residues. Germline loops: CDR1 SGHTA, CDR2 FQGNSA. The ends were cut back, 1 base at V and 7 bases at J, with 8 bases in the middle. The CDR3 loop reads CASSLGPGNSPLHF. The CDR3 region has the DNA TGTGCCAGCAGCTTAGGGCCGGGGAATTCACCCCTCCACTTT.

The chain carries TRBV19 and TRBJ2-5; no clear D gene. The germline CDR1 and CDR2 sequences are LNHDA and SQIVND (reference sequence). The CDR3 is 11 amino acids. V lost 1 base and J lost 5, with 2 bases in between. CDR3 sequence: CASSIAETQYF. The CDR3 DNA reads TGTGCCAGTAGTATAGCGGAGACCCAGTACTTC.

The V gene is TRBV19, the J gene TRBJ1-3, with D possibly TRBD1 on 5 matching bases. Trimming shortened V by 6 bases and J by 0 bases, and 15 bases separated the two germline ends. The germline CDR1 and CDR2 sequences are LNHDA and SQIVND (reference sequence). The length of the CDR3 is 16 residues. CDR3: CASSPGTVASGNTIYF. CDR3 DNA: TGTGCCAGTAGCCCAGGGACGGTAGCCTCTGGAAACACCATATATTTT.

The V and J genes are TRBV18 and TRBJ2-1; either TRBD1 or TRBD2 may fit D (5 bases each). The CDR3 totals 12 residues. Per the germline V gene, CDR1 is KGHSH and CDR2 is LQKENI. V was pared by 3 bases and J by 9 bases, with 9 bases between. This CDR3 reads CASSPAGTEQFF. As DNA, the CDR3 is TGTGCCAGCTCACCCGCAGGGACTGAGCAGTTCTTC.

This rearrangement joins TRBV10-3 to TRBJ2-7; 8 bases align to TRBD1. Germline assignment: CDR1 ENHRY and CDR2 SYGVKD. V shed 2 bases and J 6 bases; nucleotides not matched to a gene: 3. The CDR3 is 13 amino acids. CDR3 DNA sequence: TGTGCCATCAGTGAGACAGGGGGTGGCGAGCAGTACTTC. This sequence encodes CAISETGGGEQYF.

The rearrangement uses TRBV6-5 and TRBJ2-1; 9 nucleotides line up with TRBD1. This CDR3 is 15 amino acids long. CDR1 MNHEY and CDR2 SVGAGI come from the germline V gene. V dropped 6 bases and J dropped 8; count of bases not matched to a gene: 11. The CDR3 region is CASRVAGQGLDEQFF. CDR3 sequence (DNA): TGTGCCAGCAGAGTTGCGGGACAGGGTTTGGATGAGCAGTTCTTC.

The V and J genes are TRBV11-2 and TRBJ2-2; the match to TRBD1 covers 8 bases. The germline V gene encodes CDR1 SGHAT and CDR2 FQNNGV. CDR3 length equals 16 residues. V trimming: 3 bases; J trimming: 8 bases; junction bases outside the gene matches: 11. In DNA form, the CDR3 reads TGTGCCAGCAGCTTCCACCGGGACAGGATGTCAGGGGAGCTGTTTTTT. The encoded protein is CASSFHRDRMSGELFF.

CDR3 amino acids: CASSIDREQPQHF. The DNA of the CDR3 is TGTGCCAGTAGTATAGATCGCGAGCAGCCCCAGCATTTT. The V gene is TRBV19, the J gene TRBJ1-5; D ambiguous. Germline CDR1 is LNHDA and CDR2 is SQIVND (reference sequence). V was shortened by 0 bases and J by 7 bases, with 7 bases between the two germline ends. There are 13 residues in the CDR3.

The chain carries TRBV20-1 and TRBJ1-1, with TRBD1 as a possible D gene (6 bases). The CDR3 runs to 11 residues. CDR1 DFQATT and CDR2 SNEGSKA come from the germline V gene (reference sequence). The V and J ends lost 3 bases and 6 bases respectively, with 8 bases between them. CDR3 loop: CSARGGPEAFF. CDR3 bases: TGCAGTGCTAGGGGGGGGCCTGAAGCTTTCTTT.

The CDR3 spells CASSAGTGMNQPQHF. The DNA of the CDR3 is TGTGCCAGCAGCGCGGGGACAGGGATGAATCAGCCCCAGCATTTT. V usage is TRBV5-6 and J usage is TRBJ1-5, with TRBD1 matching 9 bases. J gave up 4 bases and V 4 bases, and 6 bases lay outside the gene matches. The CDR3 spans 15 residues. The germline V gene encodes CDR1 SGHDT and CDR2 YYEEEE.

The genes are TRBV7-6 and TRBJ2-3; 7 bases fit TRBD1. The V segment lost 3 bases and the J segment 2 bases; nucleotides outside the gene matches: 5. The CDR3 is 15 amino acids. CDR1 and CDR2 (germline): SGHVS, FNYEAQ. The CDR3 region is CASSFRDSITDTQYF. The CDR3 bases are TGTGCCAGCAGCTTCCGGGACAGCATCACAGATACGCAGTATTTT.

The chain uses TRBV19 and TRBJ2-4; D tentatively fits TRBD1 or TRBD2 (6 bases each). From germline, CDR1 is LNHDA and CDR2 SQIVND (reference sequence). The CDR3 is 14 residues long. Trimming took off 3 bases at V and 5 bases at J, with 11 bases between the two ends. The CDR3: CASSIGGGQNIQYF. The CDR3 DNA reads TGTGCCAGTAGTATTGGAGGGGGGCAAAACATTCAGTACTTC.

The V call is TRBV21-1, the J call TRBJ1-1; the listed D gene, TRBD1, was not tested against the DNA. TRBV21-1 represents a pseudogene. The CDR3 consists of 18 residues. In DNA form, the CDR3 reads TGTGCCAGCAGCGAAATCCGGGACAGCGCTCAATATAACACTGAAGCTTTCTTT. It translates to CASSEIRDSAQYNTEAFF.

The chain combines TRBV10-3 with TRBJ2-7; no clear D gene. CDR1 and CDR2 from the germline V gene are ENHRY and SYGVKD. The CDR3 loop spans 12 amino acids. Trimming cost V 5 bases and J 1 base, with 6 bases left between them. CDR3 sequence: CAISSYSYEQYF. The CDR3 DNA reads TGTGCCATCAGTTCGTATTCCTACGAGCAGTACTTC.